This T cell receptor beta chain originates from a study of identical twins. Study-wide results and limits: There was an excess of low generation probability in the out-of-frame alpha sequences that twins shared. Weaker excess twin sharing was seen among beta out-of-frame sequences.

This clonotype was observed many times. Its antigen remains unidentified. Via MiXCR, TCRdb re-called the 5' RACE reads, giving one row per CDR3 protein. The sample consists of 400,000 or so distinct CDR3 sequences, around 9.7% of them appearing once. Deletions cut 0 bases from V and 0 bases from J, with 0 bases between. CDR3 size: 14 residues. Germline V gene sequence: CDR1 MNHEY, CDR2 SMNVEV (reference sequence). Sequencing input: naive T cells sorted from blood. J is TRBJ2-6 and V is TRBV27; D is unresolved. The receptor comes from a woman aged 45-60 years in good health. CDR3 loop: CASSLSSGANVLTF. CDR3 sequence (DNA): TGTGCCAGCAGTTTATCCTCTGGGGCCAACGTCCTGACTTTC.